This TCR beta chain came from a study of T cells after posttransplantation cyclophosphamide. The assay was immunoSEQ multiplex PCR, and TCRdb's table has in-frame clones only and misses some. This sample has roughly 14,000 clones, with around four fifths found just once. On the day of bone marrow donation, the related graft donor provided peripheral blood. The V and J ends lost 0 bases and 6 bases respectively, with 17 bases between them. This CDR3 comprises 16 residues. Germline assignment: CDR1 KGHSH and CDR2 LQKENI. V usage is TRBV18 and J usage is TRBJ1-2, with unresolved D. Sequencing used memory CD4+ T cells sorted from PBMCs. This TCR was recovered from a man aged 50 to 59 in good health, CMV-negative, and a related stem cell transplant donor. The CDR3 region is CASSPPQVLFGDGYTF. The DNA for the CDR3 is TGTGCCAGCTCACCACCCCAGGTGCTCTTTGGCGATGGCTACACCTTC.